Below, one T cell receptor beta chain is given with its context. Produced via immunoSEQ multiplex PCR; TCRdb's table is partial and in-frame only. This sample has approximately 190,000 clones, with 85% to 90% found just once. This sample is drawn from a study of blood T cell repertoires in COVID-19. Overall study: Donors in Cohort 3 who had recovered were those with two negative PCRs, healthcare professional clearance, or resolution of their symptoms. Donors in the United States, Italy and Spain gave samples during acute or convalescent COVID-19.

The germline V and J ends were trimmed by 7 bases and 0 bases, with 13 bases remaining between them. The CDR3 runs 14 residues. CDR1 is SNHLY, CDR2 FYNNEI, per germline. Participants came from around 25 US areas, aged about 18 to 95 years. In assigning cohorts, the study relied on participant-reported clinical history. The chain uses TRBV2 and TRBJ2-7; the D gene is possibly TRBD2 (6 bases). The sequenced sample was PBMCs or T cells enriched from blood (not recorded which). The clonotype was recovered from a woman in her forties in a cohort exposed to, infected with or recovered from COVID-19 (not recorded which). CDR3 DNA sequence: TGTGCCAGCAAGACCTATAGCGGCTCCTACGAGCAGTACTTC. This sequence encodes CASKTYSGSYEQYF. Full variable domain (rest looked up from reference TRBV2 and TRBJ2-7): EPEVTQTPSHQVTQMGQEVILRCVPISNHLYFYWYRQILGQKVEFLVSFYNNEISEKSEIFDDQFSVERPDGSNFTLKIRSTKLEDSAMYFCASKTYSGSYEQYFGPGTRLTVT.